This T cell receptor (beta chain) derives from a study of blood T cell repertoires in COVID-19. Here immunoSEQ multiplex PCR was the method, and the copy in TCRdb shows in-frame clones only, minus some. The table includes around 91,000 clones, about 85% detected once. This CDR3 has 15 amino acids. V lost 4 bases, J lost 3 bases, and 17 bases lay in between. The chain couples TRBV5-3 to TRBJ2-7, with D perhaps TRBD1 (5 bases). TRBV5-3 is sorted into the ORF group, with uncertain function. The material sequenced was peripheral blood. The origin of this receptor is a man aged 80 or over with acute or convalescent COVID-19. The DNA of the CDR3 is TGTGCCAGAAGCAGCAATCAGGGAATCGGCTACGAGCAGTACTTC. This sequence encodes CARSSNQGIGYEQYF.